This T cell receptor beta chain was profiled in a study of blood T cell repertoires in COVID-19. Study details: Material from acute and convalescent COVID-19 was sourced from the United States, Italy and Spain.

This CDR3 region has 12 residues. The ends were cut back, 6 bases at V and 4 bases at J, with 8 bases in the middle. The germline V gene encodes CDR1 LNHDA and CDR2 SQIVND (reference sequence). Generated by immunoSEQ multiplex PCR, the TCRdb table keeps only in-frame clones and is missing some. The sample yields around 170,000 clones, about 85% seen once. The sample consisted of peripheral blood. V is TRBV19 and J is TRBJ2-3; D uncertain. This TCR was recovered from a man aged 55 to 70 with acute or convalescent COVID-19. The CDR3 sequence is CASRNTPDTQYF. CDR3 DNA sequence: TGTGCCAGTAGAAACACCCCAGATACGCAGTATTTT. Using reference TRBV19 and TRBJ2-3 for the parts outside the CDR3, the full variable domain is DGGITQSPKYLFRKEGQNVTLSCEQNLNHDAMYWYRQDPGQGLRLIYYSQIVNDFQKGDIAEGYSVSREKKESFPLTVTSAQKNPTAFYLCASRNTPDTQYFGPGTRLTVL.